The clone carrying this T cell receptor beta chain has a single count. The J segment lost 2 bases and the V segment lost 2 bases, leaving 6 bases of the junction unmatched. CDR1 and CDR2 from the germline V gene are LGHNA and YSLEER. CDR3 length: 15 residues. This entry comes from a study of blood T cell repertoires in COVID-19. Some clones are missing from TCRdb's copy, which holds only in-frame ones; the method was immunoSEQ multiplex PCR. Here the sample spans approximately 220,000 clones, roughly nine tenths being singletons. The sequencing input was peripheral blood. The receptor was isolated from a man between 35 and 55 years old with acute or convalescent COVID-19. The gene calls are TRBV4-3 and TRBJ2-7; 7 bases match TRBD2. In DNA form, the CDR3 reads TGCGCCAGCAGCCAAACGACTAGCCGAGCCTACGAGCAGTACTTC. This codes for CASSQTTSRAYEQYF.